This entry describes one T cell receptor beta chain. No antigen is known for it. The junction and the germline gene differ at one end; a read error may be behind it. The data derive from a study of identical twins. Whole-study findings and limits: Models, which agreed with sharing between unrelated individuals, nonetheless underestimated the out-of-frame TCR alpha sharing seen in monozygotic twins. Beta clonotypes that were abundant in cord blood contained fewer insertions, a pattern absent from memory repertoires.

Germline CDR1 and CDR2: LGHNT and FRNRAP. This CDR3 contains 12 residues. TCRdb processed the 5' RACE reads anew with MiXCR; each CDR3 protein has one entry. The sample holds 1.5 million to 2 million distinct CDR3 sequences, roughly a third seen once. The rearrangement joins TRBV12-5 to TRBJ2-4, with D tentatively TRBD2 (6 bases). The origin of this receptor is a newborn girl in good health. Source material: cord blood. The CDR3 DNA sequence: TGTGCTAGTGTCAAGGGACTGAAGGGTTGGGCCTTC. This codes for CASVKGLKGWAF.